This TCR beta chain originates from a study of OX40 agonist ivuxolimab in advanced cancers. Study details: Of mixed ages from roughly 23 to 80 and averaging roughly 66 years, the group was roughly 85% male. Previous treatment with anti-PD-1, anti-PD-L1 or anti-CTLA-4 therapy was allowed; 40% had received some.

The table lists this clone with a count of one. Germline assignment: CDR1 MDHEN and CDR2 SYDVKM. V was trimmed by 7 bases and J by 2 bases, leaving 10 bases between them. The CDR3 is 13 amino acids. Sampling times: baseline, cycle 4 day 1, cycle 7 day 1. Clones were read by immunoSEQ multiplex PCR, and TCRdb kept only the in-frame ones, dropping some. The sample consists of 11,000 or so clones, around 79% of them appearing once. The TCR originated in an adult with an advanced solid tumor such as melanoma, head and neck, liver or kidney cancer. This chain connects TRBV28 to TRBJ2-3; D is ambiguous. The specimen was CD4+ or CD8+ T cells sorted from blood, collected in a trial of the OX40 agonist ivuxolimab. CDR3 residues: CASTLINTDTQYF. The CDR3 coding sequence is TGTGCCAGCACCCTCATAAACACAGATACGCAGTATTTT.